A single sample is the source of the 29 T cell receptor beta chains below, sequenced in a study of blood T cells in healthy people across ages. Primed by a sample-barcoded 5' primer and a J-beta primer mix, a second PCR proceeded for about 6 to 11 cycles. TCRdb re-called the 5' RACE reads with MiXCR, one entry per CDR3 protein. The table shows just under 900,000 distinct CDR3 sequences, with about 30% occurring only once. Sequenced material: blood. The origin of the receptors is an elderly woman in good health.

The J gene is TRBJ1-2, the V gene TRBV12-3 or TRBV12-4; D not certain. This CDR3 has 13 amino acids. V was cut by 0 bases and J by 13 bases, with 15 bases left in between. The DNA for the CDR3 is TGTGCCAGCAGTTTAGCGCCCCCTACTCACATCACCTTC. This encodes CASSLAPPTHITF.

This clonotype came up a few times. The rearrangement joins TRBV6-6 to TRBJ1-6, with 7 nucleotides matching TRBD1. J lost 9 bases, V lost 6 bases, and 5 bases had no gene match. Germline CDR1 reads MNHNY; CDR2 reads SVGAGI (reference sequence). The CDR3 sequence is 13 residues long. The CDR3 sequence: CASRHRGGSPLHF. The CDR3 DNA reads TGTGCCAGCAGGCACAGGGGTGGTTCACCCCTCCACTTT.

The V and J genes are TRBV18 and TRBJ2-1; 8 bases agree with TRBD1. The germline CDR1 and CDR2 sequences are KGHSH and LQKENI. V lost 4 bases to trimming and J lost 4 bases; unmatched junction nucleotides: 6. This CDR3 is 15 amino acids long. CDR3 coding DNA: TGTGCCAGCTCACTCCACAGGGGGTTGTACAATGAGCAGTTCTTC. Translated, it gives CASSLHRGLYNEQFF.

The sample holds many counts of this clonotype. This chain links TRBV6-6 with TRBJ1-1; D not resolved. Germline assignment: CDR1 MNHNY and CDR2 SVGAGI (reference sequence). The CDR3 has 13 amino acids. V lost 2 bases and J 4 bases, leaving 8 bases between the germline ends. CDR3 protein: CASSYREGTEAFF. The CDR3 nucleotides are TGTGCCAGCAGTTACCGGGAGGGCACTGAAGCTTTCTTT.

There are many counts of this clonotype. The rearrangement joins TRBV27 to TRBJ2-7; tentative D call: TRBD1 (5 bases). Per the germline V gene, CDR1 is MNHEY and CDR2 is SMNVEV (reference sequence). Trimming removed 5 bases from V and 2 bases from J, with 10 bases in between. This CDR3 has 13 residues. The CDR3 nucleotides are TGTGCCAGCAGTAGACAGCTTCCCTACGAGCAGTACTTC. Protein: CASSRQLPYEQYF.

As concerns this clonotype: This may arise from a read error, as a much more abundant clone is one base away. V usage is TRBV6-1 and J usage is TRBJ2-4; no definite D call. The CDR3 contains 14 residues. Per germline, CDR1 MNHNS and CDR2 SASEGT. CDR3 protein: CASREGWQQNIQYF. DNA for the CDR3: TGTGCCAGCAGGGAAGGTTGGCAGCAAAACATTCAGTACTTC.

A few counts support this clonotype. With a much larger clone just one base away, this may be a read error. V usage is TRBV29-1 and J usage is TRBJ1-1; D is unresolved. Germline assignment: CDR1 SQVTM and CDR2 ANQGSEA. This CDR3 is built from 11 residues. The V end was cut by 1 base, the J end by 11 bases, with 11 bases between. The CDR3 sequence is CSVEGWGTAFF. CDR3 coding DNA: TGCAGCGTTGAAGGGTGGGGAACGGCTTTCTTT.

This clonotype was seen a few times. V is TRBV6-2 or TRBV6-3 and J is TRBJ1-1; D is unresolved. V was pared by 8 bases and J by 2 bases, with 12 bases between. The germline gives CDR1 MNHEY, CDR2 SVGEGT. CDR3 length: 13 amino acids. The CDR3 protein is CASGITLNTEAFF. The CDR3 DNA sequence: TGTGCCAGCGGTATAACCCTTAACACTGAAGCTTTCTTT.

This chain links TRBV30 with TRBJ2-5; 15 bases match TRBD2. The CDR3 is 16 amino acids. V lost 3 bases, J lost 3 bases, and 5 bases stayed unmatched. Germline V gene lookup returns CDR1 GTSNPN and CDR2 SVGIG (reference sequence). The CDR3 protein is CAWRGTSGGFEETQYF. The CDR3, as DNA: TGTGCCTGGAGAGGGACTAGCGGGGGGTTCGAAGAGACCCAGTACTTC.

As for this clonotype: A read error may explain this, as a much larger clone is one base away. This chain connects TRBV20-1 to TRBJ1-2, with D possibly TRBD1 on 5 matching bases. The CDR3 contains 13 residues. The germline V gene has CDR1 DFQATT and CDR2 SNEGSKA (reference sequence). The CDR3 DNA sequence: TGCAGTGCTAGAGATCCAGGGTTGTCCGGCTACGCCTTC. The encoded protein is CSARDPGLSGYAF.

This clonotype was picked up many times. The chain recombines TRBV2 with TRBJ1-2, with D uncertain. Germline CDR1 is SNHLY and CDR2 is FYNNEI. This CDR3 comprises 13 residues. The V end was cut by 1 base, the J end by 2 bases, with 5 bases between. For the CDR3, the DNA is TGTGCCAGCAGTGAAGATCAGAACTATGGCTACACCTTC. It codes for CASSEDQNYGYTF.

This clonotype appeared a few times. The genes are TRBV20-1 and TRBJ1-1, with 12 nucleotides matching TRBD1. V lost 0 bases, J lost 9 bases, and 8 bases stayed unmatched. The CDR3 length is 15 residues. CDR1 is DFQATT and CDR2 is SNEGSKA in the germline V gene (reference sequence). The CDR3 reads CSARDTGTGGRKAFF. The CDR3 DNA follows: TGCAGTGCTAGAGATACCGGGACAGGGGGCAGGAAAGCTTTCTTT.

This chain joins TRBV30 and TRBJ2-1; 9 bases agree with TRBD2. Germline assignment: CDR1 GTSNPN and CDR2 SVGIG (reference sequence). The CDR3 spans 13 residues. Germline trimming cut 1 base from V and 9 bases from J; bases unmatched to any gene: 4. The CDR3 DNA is TGTGCCTGGAGTGAAGCGGGAGGTATTGAGCAGTTCTTC. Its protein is CAWSEAGGIEQFF.

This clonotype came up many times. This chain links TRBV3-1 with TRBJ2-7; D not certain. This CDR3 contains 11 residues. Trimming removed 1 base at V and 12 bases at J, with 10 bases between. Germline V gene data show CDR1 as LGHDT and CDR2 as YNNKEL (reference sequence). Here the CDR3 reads CASSQAGWGYF. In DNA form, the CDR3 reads TGTGCCAGCAGCCAAGCAGGCTGGGGGTACTTC.

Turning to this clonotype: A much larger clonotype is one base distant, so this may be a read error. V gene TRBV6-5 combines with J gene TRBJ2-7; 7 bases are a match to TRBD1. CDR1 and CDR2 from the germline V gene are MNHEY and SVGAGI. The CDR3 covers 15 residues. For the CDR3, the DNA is TGTGCCGGCAGTTACTCTGAACAGGGGACATACGAGCAGTACTTC. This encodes CAGSYSEQGTYEQYF.

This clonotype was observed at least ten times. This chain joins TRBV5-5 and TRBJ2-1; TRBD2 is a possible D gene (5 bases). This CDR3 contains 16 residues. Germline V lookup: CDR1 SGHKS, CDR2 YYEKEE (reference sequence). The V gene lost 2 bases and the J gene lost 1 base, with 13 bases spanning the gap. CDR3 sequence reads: CASSLPGLGSYNEQFF. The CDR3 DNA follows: TGTGCCAGCAGCTTACCGGGGTTAGGATCCTACAATGAGCAGTTCTTC.

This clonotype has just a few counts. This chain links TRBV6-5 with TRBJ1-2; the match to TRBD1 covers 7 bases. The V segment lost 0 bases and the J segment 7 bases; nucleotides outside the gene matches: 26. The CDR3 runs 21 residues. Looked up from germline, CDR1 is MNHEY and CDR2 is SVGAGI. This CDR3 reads CASSYSEFFRDKGALRSGYTF. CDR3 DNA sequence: TGTGCCAGCAGTTACTCAGAATTCTTCCGGGACAAGGGGGCCCTGAGAAGTGGCTACACCTTC.

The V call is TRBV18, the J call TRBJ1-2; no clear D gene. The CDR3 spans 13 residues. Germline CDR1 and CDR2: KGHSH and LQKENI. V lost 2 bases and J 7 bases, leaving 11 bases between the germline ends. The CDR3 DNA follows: TGTGCCAGCTCACCAAAGACGGGAGGTGGCTACACCTTC. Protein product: CASSPKTGGGYTF.

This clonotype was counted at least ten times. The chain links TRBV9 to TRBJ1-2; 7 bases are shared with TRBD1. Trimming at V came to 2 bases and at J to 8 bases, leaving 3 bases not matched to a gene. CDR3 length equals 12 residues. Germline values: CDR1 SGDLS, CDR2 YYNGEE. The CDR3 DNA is TGTGCCAGCAGCGTCACAGGGGACGGCTACACCTTC. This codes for CASSVTGDGYTF.

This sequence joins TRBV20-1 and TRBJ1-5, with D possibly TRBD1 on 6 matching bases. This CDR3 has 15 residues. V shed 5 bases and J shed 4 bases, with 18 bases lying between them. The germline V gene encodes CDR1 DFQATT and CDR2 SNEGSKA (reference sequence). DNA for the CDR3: TGCAGTGCTGGTCTATTGGGGGCGCAGAATCAGCCCCAGCATTTT. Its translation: CSAGLLGAQNQPQHF.

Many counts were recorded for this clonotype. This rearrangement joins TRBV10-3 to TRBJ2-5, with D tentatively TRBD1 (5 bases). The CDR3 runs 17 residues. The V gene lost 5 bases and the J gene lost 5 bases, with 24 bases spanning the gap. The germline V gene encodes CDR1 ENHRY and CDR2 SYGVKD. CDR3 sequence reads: CAISKGLVTQGGETQYF. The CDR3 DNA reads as TGTGCCATCAGTAAGGGCCTCGTCACCCAGGGTGGCGAGACCCAGTACTTC.

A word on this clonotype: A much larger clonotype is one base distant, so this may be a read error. The CDR3 reads CASSQVTVGKNIQYF. As DNA, the CDR3 is TGTGCCAGCAGCCAAGTAACAGTGGGGAAAAACATTCAGTACTTC. The J gene is TRBJ2-4, the V gene TRBV3-1, with D uncertain. There are 15 residues in the CDR3. Per germline, CDR1 LGHDT and CDR2 YNNKEL (reference sequence). The V gene lost 1 base and the J gene lost 4 bases, with 11 bases spanning the gap.

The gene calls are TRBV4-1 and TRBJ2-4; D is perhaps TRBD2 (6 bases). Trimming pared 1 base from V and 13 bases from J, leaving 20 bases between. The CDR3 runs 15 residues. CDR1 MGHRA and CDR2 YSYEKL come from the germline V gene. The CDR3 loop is CASSQVWTPGGEQYF. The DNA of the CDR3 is TGCGCCAGCAGCCAAGTCTGGACACCCGGGGGAGAGCAGTACTTC.

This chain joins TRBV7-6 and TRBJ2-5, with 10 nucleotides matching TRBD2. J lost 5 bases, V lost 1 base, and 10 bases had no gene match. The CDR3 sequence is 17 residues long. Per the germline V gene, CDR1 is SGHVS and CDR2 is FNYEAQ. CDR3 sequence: CASSLGLTSGDPETQYF. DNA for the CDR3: TGTGCCAGCAGCTTAGGTCTCACTAGCGGGGACCCCGAGACCCAGTACTTC.

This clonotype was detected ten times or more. The CDR3 sequence is CAISGGRGNTEAFF. For the CDR3, the DNA is TGTGCCATCAGTGGCGGACGCGGGAACACTGAAGCTTTCTTT. V is TRBV10-3 and J is TRBJ1-1; D remains ambiguous. CDR3 size: 14 residues. V lost 4 bases, J lost 1 base, and 10 bases lay in between. The V gene's germline CDR1 is ENHRY and CDR2 SYGVKD.

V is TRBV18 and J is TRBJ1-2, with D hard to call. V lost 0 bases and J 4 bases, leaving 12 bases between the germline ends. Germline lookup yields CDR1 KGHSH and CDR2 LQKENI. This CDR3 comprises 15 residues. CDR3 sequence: CASSPPSLGVYGYTF. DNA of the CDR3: TGTGCCAGCTCACCACCTTCTCTCGGGGTCTATGGCTACACCTTC.

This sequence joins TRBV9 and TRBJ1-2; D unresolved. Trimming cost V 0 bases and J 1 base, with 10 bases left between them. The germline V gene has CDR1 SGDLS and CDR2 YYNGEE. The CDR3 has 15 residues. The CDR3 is CASSVGEGFNYGYTF. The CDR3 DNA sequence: TGTGCCAGCAGCGTAGGAGAAGGGTTTAACTATGGCTACACCTTC.

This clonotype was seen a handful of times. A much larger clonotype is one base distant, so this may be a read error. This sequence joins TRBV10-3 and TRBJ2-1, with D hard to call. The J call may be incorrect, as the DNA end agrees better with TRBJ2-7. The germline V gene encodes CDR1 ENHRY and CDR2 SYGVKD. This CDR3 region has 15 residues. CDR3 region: CAISESTQTYNEQYF. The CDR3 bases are TGTGCCATCAGTGAGTCGACTCAGACCTACAATGAGCAGTACTTC.

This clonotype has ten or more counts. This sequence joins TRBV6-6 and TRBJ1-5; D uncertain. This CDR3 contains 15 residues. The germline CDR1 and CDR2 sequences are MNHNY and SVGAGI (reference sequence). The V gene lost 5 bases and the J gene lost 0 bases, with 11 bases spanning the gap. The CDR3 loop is CASSTYQVSNQPQHF. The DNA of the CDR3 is TGTGCCAGCAGTACCTATCAGGTTAGCAATCAGCCCCAGCATTTT.